The 10 T cell receptor beta chains in this list originate from one sample, sequenced in a study of T cell responses to AZD1222 COVID-19 vaccine. Repertoires were generated with immunoSEQ multiplex PCR, while TCRdb's copy carries only in-frame clones and drops some. The sample records 120,000 or so clones, roughly 82% being singletons. The sequences come from peripheral blood, collected 28 days after the second AZD1222 dose. The receptor set was obtained from an adult who received the AZD1222 COVID-19 vaccine.

The rearrangement uses TRBV3-1 (or the pseudogene TRBV3-2) and TRBJ2-5, with 7 bases identical to TRBD1. This CDR3 spans 15 amino acids. Germline loops: CDR1 LGHDT, CDR2 YNNKEL (reference sequence). V lost 0 bases and J lost 5; bases outside the gene matches: 6. The CDR3 loop is CASSQDRGYSETQYF. CDR3 nucleotides: TGTGCCAGCAGCCAAGACAGGGGGTATTCGGAGACCCAGTACTTC.

The chain carries TRBV28 and TRBJ2-3; 8 bases are shared with TRBD2. CDR1 and CDR2 (germline): MDHEN, SYDVKM. V lost 7 bases and J lost 0; bases outside the gene matches: 6. The CDR3 has 15 residues. CDR3 DNA sequence: TGTGCCAGCACTCGCGGGGGGATCAGCACAGATACGCAGTATTTT. Its translation is CASTRGGISTDTQYF. The full variable domain, its missing parts supplied by reference TRBV28 and TRBJ2-3, is DVKVTQSSRYLVKRTGEKVFLECVQDMDHENMFWYRQDPGLGLRLIYFSYDVKMKEKGDIPEGYSVSREKKERFSLILESASTNQTSMYLCASTRGGISTDTQYFGPGTRLTVL.

The chain links TRBV5-1 to TRBJ2-3; TRBD2 agrees at 15 bases. CDR3 length: 15 residues. CDR1 is SGHRS and CDR2 is YFSETQ in the germline V gene. J gave up 6 bases and V 6 bases, and 5 bases lay outside the gene matches. The CDR3: CASITGTSGGDTQYF. CDR3 coding DNA: TGCGCCAGCATTACCGGGACTAGCGGGGGGGATACGCAGTATTTT.

The V gene is TRBV30, the J gene TRBJ1-1, with TRBD1 matching 7 bases. CDR1 and CDR2 from the germline V gene are GTSNPN and SVGIG (reference sequence). This CDR3 is built from 13 residues. Trimming removed 3 bases from V and 5 bases from J; junction bases left unmatched: 6. CDR3 sequence (DNA): TGTGCCTGGAGGCCAGGGGGGGCTACTGAAGCTTTCTTT. Its protein is CAWRPGGATEAFF.

This clone has just a few counts. The chain couples TRBV6-2 or TRBV6-3 to TRBJ2-3, with D perhaps TRBD2 (6 bases). Trimming cost V 2 bases and J 2 bases, with 8 bases left between them. The CDR3 is made up of 14 amino acids. Germline lookup yields CDR1 MNHEY and CDR2 SVGEGT. The chain's CDR3 is CASSYGTLTDTQYF. For the CDR3, the DNA is TGTGCCAGCAGTTACGGGACTCTCACAGATACGCAGTATTTT.

The chain joins TRBV29-1 to TRBJ2-1, with 7 bases identical to TRBD1. This CDR3 comprises 14 residues. V shed 6 bases and J 5 bases; nucleotides not matched to a gene: 10. CDR1 is SQVTM and CDR2 is ANQGSEA in the germline V gene. CDR3 region: CSVRMGQTNNEQFF. CDR3 coding DNA: TGCAGCGTGAGGATGGGACAGACTAACAATGAGCAGTTCTTC.

Concerning this clone: A read error may account for a junction end that differs from germline. The chain has TRBV28 and TRBJ1-5; no clear D. From germline, CDR1 is MDHEN and CDR2 SYDVKM. This CDR3 region has 14 residues. The CDR3 DNA follows: TGTGCCAGCAGTTTATCAGGTAGCATTCAGCCCCAGCATTTT. Amino acid sequence: CASSLSGSIQPQHF. The variable domain in full, completed from reference TRBV28 and TRBJ1-5, reads DVKVTQSSRYLVKRTGEKVFLECVQDMDHENMFWYRQDPGLGLRLIYFSYDVKMKEKGDIPEGYSVSREKKERFSLILESASTNQTSMYLCASSLSGSIQPQHFGDGTRLSIL.

This clone was seen only a few times. For the CDR3, the DNA is TGTGCCAGCAGTCGGGACATCGATAATTCACCCCTCCACTTT. This gives the protein CASSRDIDNSPLHF. V is TRBV6-5 and J is TRBJ1-6; perhaps TRBD1 as D (6 bases). The germline V gene encodes CDR1 MNHEY and CDR2 SVGAGI. CDR3 length equals 14 residues. The ends were cut back, 5 bases at V and 5 bases at J, with 10 bases in the middle.

The J gene is TRBJ2-2, the V gene TRBV3-1 (or the pseudogene TRBV3-2); TRBD1 matches at 10 bases. There are 15 residues in the CDR3. The V and J ends lost 3 bases and 6 bases, in that order; junction bases with no gene match: 4. From germline, CDR1 is LGHDT and CDR2 YNNKEL (reference sequence). CDR3 protein: CASSHAGTGAGELFF. The CDR3 DNA is TGTGCCAGCAGCCATGCCGGGACAGGGGCCGGGGAGCTGTTTTTT.

The chain uses TRBV29-1 and TRBJ1-2; D not resolved. This CDR3 has 12 residues. Trimming removed 1 base from V and 2 bases from J, with 5 bases in between. Germline CDR1 and CDR2: SQVTM and ANQGSEA. The DNA for the CDR3 is TGCAGCGTTGAAGGATTAAACTATGGCTACACCTTC. Amino acids: CSVEGLNYGYTF.